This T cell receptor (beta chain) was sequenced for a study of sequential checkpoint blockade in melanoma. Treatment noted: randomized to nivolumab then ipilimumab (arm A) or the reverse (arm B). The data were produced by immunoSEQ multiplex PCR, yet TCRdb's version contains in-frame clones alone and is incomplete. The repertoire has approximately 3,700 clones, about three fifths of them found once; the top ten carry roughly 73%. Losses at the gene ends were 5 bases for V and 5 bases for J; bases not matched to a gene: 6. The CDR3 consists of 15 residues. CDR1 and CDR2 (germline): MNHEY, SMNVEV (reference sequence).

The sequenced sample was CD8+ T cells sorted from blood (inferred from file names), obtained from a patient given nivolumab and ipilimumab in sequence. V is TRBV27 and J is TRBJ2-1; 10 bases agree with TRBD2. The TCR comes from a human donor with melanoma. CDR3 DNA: TGTGCCAGCAGTCCTGGACTAGCGGACCACAATGAGCAGTTCTTC. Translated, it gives CASSPGLADHNEQFF.